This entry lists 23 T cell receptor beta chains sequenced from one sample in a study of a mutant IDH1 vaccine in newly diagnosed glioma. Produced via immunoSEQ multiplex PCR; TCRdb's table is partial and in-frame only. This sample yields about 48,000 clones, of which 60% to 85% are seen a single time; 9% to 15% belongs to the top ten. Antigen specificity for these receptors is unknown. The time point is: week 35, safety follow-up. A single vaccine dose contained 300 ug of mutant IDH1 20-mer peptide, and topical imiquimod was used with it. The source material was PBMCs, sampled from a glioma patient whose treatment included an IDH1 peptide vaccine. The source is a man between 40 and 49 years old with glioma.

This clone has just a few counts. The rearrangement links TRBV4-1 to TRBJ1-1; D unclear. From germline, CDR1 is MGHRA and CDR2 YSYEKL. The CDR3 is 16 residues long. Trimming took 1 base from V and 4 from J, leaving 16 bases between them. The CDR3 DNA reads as TGCGCCAGCAGCCAAGGGTCCCTGCAGGTAGCCACTGAAGCTTTCTTT. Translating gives CASSQGSLQVATEAFF.

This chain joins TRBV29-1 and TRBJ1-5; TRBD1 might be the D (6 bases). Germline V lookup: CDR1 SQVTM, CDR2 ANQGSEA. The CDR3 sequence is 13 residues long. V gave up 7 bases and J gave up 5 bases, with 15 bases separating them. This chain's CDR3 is CSATGSGDQPQHF. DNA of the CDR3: TGCAGCGCCACAGGGTCCGGCGATCAGCCCCAGCATTTT.

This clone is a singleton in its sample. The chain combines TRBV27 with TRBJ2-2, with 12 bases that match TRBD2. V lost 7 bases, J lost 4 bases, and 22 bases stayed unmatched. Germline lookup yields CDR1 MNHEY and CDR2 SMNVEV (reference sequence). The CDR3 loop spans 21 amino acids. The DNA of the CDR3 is TGTGCCAGCACCCCCCACCCGGGGGTCCTAGCGGGAGGGCCGAGCACCGGGGAGCTGTTTTTT. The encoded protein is CASTPHPGVLAGGPSTGELFF.

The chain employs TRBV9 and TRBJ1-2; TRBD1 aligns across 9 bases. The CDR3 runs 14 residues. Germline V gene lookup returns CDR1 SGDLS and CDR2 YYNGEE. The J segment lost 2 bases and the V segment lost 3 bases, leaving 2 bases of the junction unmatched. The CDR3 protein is CASSGTGENYGYTF. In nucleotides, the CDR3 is TGTGCCAGCAGCGGGACAGGGGAAAACTATGGCTACACCTTC.

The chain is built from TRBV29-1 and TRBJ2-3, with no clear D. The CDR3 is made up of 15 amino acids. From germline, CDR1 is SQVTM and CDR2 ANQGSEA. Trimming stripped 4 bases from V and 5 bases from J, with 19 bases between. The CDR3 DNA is TGCAGCGTTGGGTCTCTTGGGGATTGGGAAGATACGCAGTATTTT. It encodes CSVGSLGDWEDTQYF.

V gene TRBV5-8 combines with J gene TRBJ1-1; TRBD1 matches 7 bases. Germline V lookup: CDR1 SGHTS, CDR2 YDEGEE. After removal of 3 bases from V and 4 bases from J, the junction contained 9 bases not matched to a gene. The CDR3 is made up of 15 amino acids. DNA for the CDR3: TGTGCCAGCAGCTCATACAGGGGCGAAAGCACTGAAGCTTTCTTT. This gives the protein CASSSYRGESTEAFF.

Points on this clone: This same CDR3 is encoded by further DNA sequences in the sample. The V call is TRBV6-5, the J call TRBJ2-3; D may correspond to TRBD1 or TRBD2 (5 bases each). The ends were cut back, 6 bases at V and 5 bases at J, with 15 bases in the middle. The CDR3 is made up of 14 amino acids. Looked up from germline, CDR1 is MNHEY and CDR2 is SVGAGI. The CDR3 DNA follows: TGTGCCAGCAGCCGGGGCCTCGCGGGAGATACGCAGTATTTT. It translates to CASSRGLAGDTQYF.

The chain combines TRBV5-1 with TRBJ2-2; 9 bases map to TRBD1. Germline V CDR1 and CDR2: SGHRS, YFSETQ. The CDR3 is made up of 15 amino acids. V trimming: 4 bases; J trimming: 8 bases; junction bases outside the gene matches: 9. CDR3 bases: TGCGCCAGCAGCGACCGGGACAGGGTAACTGGGGAGCTGTTTTTT. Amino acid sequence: CASSDRDRVTGELFF.

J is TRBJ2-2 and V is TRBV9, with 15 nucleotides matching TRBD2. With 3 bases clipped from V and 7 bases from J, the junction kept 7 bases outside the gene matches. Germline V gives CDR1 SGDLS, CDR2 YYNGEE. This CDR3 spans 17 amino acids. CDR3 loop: CASSAGLGLAGGGELFF. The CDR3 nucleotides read TGTGCCAGCAGCGCGGGGCTGGGACTAGCGGGAGGCGGGGAGCTGTTTTTT.

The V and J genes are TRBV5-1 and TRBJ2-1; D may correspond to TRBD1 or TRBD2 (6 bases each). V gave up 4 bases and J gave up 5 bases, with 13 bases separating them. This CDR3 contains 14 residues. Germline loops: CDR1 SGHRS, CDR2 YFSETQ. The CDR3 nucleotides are TGCGCCAGCAGCCCCGGGGGCGGCGACAATGAGCAGTTCTTC. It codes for CASSPGGGDNEQFF.

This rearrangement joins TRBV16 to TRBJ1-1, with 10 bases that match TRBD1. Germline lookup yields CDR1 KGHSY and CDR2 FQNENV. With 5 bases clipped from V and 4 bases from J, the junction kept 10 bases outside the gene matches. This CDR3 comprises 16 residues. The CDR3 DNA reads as TGTGCCAGCAGCATACTATCCGGGACAGGGGTCACTGAAGCTTTCTTT. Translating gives CASSILSGTGVTEAFF.

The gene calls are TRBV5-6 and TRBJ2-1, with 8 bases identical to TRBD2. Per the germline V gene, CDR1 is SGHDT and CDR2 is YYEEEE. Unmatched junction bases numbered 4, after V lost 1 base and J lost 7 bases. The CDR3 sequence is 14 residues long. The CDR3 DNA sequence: TGTGCCAGCAGCTTGAGCGGGAGTGGAAATGAGCAGTTCTTC. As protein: CASSLSGSGNEQFF.

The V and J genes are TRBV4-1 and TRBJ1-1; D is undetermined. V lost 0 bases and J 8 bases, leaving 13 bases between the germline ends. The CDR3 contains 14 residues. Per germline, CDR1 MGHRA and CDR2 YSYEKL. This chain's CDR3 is CASSQEDRVSEAFF. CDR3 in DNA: TGCGCCAGCAGCCAAGAAGATCGGGTCTCGGAAGCTTTCTTT.

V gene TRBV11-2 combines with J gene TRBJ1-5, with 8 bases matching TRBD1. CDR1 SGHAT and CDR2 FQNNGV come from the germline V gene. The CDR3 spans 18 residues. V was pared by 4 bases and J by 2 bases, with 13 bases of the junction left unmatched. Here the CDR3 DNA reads TGTGCCAGCAGCTCTAGCGGGGTCGGACAGGGTGGCAATCAGCCCCAGCATTTT. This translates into CASSSSGVGQGGNQPQHF. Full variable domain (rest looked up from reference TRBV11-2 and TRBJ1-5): EAGVAQSPRYKIIEKRQSVAFWCNPISGHATLYWYQQILGQGPKLLIQFQNNGVVDDSQLPKDRFSAERLKGVDSTLKIQPAKLEDSAVYLCASSSSGVGQGGNQPQHFGDGTRLSIL.

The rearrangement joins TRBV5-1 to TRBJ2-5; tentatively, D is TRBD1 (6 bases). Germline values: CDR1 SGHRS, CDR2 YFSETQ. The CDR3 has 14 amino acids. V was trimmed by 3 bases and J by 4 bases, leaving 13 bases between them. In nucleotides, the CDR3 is TGCGCCAGCAGCTCCCGGGTAGGGGGAGAGACCCAGTACTTC. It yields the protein CASSSRVGGETQYF.

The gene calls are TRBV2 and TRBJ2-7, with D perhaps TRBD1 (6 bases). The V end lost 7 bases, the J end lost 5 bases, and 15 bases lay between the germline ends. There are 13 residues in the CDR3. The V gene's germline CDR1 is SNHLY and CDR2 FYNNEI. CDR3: CASKNYNRDEQYV. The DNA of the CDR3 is TGTGCCAGCAAAAACTATAACAGGGACGAGCAGTACGTC.

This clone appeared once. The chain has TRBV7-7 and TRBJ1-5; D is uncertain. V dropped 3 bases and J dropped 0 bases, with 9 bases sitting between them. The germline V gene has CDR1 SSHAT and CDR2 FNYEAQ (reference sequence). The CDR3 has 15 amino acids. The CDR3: CASSFAGNSNQPQHF. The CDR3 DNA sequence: TGTGCCAGCAGCTTCGCTGGAAATAGCAATCAGCCCCAGCATTTT. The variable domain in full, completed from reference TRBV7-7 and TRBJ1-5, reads GAGVSQSPRYKVTKRGQDVTLRCDPISSHATLYWYQQALGQGPEFLTYFNYEAQPDKSGLPSDRFSAERPEGSISTLTIQRTEQRDSAMYRCASSFAGNSNQPQHFGDGTRLSIL.

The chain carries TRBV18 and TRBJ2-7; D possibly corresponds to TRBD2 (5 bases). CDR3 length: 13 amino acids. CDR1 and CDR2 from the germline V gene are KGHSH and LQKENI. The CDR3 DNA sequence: TGTGCCAGCTCACCCGGGGAAGATAACCCTTTTAATGTC. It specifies CASSPGEDNPFNV.

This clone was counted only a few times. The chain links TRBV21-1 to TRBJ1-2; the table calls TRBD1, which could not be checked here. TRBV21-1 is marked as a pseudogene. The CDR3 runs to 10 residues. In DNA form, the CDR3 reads TGTGCCAGCAGCAAGAATGGGGGCCCCTTC. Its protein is CASSKNGGPF.

The CDR3 coding sequence is TGTGCCAGCAGTGACAAGGCAGGCAGATCACCCCTCCACTTT. Its protein is CASSDKAGRSPLHF. The genes are TRBV6-1 and TRBJ1-6; D uncertain. The germline V gene has CDR1 MNHNS and CDR2 SASEGT. Trimming pared 3 bases from V and 10 bases from J, leaving 13 bases between. This CDR3 comprises 14 residues.

The CDR3 sequence: CASSLETGLYQPQHF. The CDR3, as DNA: TGTGCCAGCAGCTTGGAAACAGGGCTCTATCAGCCCCAGCATTTT. The rearrangement links TRBV5-8 to TRBJ1-5, with D perhaps matching TRBD1 (6 bases). The V end lost 0 bases, the J end lost 5 bases, and 12 bases lay between the germline ends. The germline CDR1 and CDR2 sequences are SGHTS and YDEGEE. The CDR3 sequence is 15 residues long.

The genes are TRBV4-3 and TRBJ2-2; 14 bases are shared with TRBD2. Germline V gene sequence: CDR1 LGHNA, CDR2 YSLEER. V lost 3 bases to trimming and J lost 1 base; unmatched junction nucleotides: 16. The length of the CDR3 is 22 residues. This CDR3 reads CASSHPGPGLAGGTWNTGELFF. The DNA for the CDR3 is TGCGCCAGCAGCCACCCCGGACCCGGACTAGCGGGAGGTACGTGGAACACCGGGGAGCTGTTTTTT.

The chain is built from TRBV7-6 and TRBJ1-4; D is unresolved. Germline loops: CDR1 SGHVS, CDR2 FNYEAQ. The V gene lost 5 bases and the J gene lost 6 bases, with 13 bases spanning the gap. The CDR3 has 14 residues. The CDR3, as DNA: TGTGCCAGCAGCGCGACGCCTGGGTATGAAAAACTGTTTTTT. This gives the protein CASSATPGYEKLFF.